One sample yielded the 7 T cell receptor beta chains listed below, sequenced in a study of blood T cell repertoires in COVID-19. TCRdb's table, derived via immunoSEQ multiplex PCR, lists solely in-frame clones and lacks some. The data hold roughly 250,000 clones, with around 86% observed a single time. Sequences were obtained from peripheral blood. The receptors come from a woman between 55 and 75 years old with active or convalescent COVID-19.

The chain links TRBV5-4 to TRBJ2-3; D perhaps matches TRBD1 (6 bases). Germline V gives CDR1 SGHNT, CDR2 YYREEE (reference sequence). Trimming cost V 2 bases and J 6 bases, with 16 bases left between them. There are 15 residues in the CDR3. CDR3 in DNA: TGTGCCAGCAGCTTAGAGGGCAGGGGCGGTGATACGCAGTATTTT. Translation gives CASSLEGRGGDTQYF.

The CDR3 region has the DNA TGTGCCAGCAGTTTAATAGACTACGAGCAGTACTTC. Translating it yields CASSLIDYEQYF. The gene calls are TRBV28 and TRBJ2-7; no reliable D call. Between the trimmed V and J ends, which lost 2 bases and 3 bases, there was a span of 5 bases. The CDR3 consists of 12 residues. Per the germline V gene, CDR1 is MDHEN and CDR2 is SYDVKM.

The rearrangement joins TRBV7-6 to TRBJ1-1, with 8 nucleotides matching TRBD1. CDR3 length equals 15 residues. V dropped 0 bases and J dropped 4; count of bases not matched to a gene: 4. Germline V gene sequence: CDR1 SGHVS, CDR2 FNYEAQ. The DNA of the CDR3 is TGTGCCAGCAGCTTAGCACCCCAGGGGGCCACTGAAGCTTTCTTT. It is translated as CASSLAPQGATEAFF.

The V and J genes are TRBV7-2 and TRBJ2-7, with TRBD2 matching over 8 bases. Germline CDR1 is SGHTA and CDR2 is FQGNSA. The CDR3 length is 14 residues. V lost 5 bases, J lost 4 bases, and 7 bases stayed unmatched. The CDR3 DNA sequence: TGTGCCAGCAGCAGAGAGGCTAGCGGGTACGAGCAGTACTTC. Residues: CASSREASGYEQYF.

The CDR3 protein is CASSQGTGIGYGYTF. CDR3 bases: TGCGCCAGCAGCCAGGGCACAGGGATCGGCTATGGCTACACCTTC. The chain joins TRBV4-1 to TRBJ1-2; TRBD1 might be the D (6 bases). V was trimmed by 3 bases and J by 4 bases, leaving 15 bases between them. Germline CDR1 reads MGHRA; CDR2 reads YSYEKL. The CDR3 extends over 15 amino acids.

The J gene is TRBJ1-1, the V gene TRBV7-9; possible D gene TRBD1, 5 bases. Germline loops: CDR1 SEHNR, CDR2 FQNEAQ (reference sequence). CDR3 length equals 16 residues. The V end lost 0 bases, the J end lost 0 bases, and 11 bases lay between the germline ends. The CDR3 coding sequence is TGTGCCAGCAGCTTAGCTGGACATAGAATGAACACTGAAGCTTTCTTT. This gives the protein CASSLAGHRMNTEAFF.

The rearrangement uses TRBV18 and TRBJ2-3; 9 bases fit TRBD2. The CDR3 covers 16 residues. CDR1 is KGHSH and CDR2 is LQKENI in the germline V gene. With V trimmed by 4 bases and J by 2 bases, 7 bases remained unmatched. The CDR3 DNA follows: TGTGCCAGCTCACTTGGACTAGCGCAGACCACAGATACGCAGTATTTT. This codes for CASSLGLAQTTDTQYF.